Below, one T cell receptor (beta chain) is given with its context. Repertoires were generated with immunoSEQ multiplex PCR, while TCRdb's copy carries only in-frame clones and drops some. The data show over 110,000 clones, around 80% seen once. The V segment lost 6 bases and the J segment 1 base; nucleotides outside the gene matches: 8. The germline V gene encodes CDR1 SEHNR and CDR2 FQNEAQ (reference sequence). This CDR3 spans 15 amino acids. This specimen comes from a study of blood T cell repertoires in COVID-19. The wider study: Acute and convalescent COVID-19 specimens originated in the United States, Italy and Spain. PBMCs, B-cell-depleted T cells, or T cells were the source of the cDNA or gDNA that made up the material.

The chain has TRBV7-9 and TRBJ1-1, with 7 bases matching TRBD1. The sample consisted of peripheral blood. The TCR was taken from a man between 60 and 70 years old with active or convalescent COVID-19. CDR3 residues: CASRHRKGANTEAFF. CDR3 coding DNA: TGTGCCAGCAGACATCGGAAGGGGGCGAACACTGAAGCTTTCTTT.